These 13 T cell receptor beta chains share one sample of origin, sequenced in a study of graft-versus-host responses after intestinal transplantation (dated by TCRdb to the early 2020s). Read against the paper, the sample's time point label means: cells obtained before transplantation from donor or recipient. These receptors lack a known antigen. Receptor libraries were prepared by the immunoSEQ multiplex PCR assay. The clones in this table, taken by TCRdb from immuneACCESS, are in-frame only. Not every clone is retained; where verified, under half of the shortfall comes from an unresolved V gene, and the cause of the rest is unknown. The sample records about 110,000 clones, 85% to 95% of which are singletons. In total, the top ten clones hold approximately 0.22% of the sample. The sample consisted of unstimulated CD4+ T cells sorted from spleen or lymph node cells, taken before transplant. Receptors were obtained from a human donor who was the organ donor for an intestinal transplant.

V is TRBV30 and J is TRBJ2-2; D unclear. Germline V gives CDR1 GTSNPN, CDR2 SVGIG (reference sequence). The CDR3 covers 14 residues. V was clipped by 5 bases and J by 3 bases, with 13 bases between them. For the CDR3, the DNA is TGTGCCTGGGAGGCCAACCCCCACACCGGGGAGCTGTTTTTT. Its protein product is CAWEANPHTGELFF.

V gene TRBV7-9 combines with J gene TRBJ2-3; 8 nucleotides line up with TRBD2. The trim removed 7 bases at V and 5 bases at J, leaving 11 bases unmatched. Germline loops: CDR1 SEHNR, CDR2 FQNEAQ (reference sequence). The CDR3 consists of 15 residues. As DNA, the CDR3 is TGTGCCAGCAACCGAGCTAGCGGGTGGGAAGATACGCAGTATTTT. Encoded protein: CASNRASGWEDTQYF.

J is TRBJ2-3 and V is TRBV15, with D perhaps matching TRBD1 (6 bases). Trimming left V 5 bases short and J 3 bases short, with 15 bases between. Germline values: CDR1 LNHNV, CDR2 YYDKDF (reference sequence). This CDR3 contains 15 residues. The chain's CDR3 is CATSPRGSGTDTQYF. The DNA of the CDR3 is TGTGCCACCAGCCCCAGGGGCAGTGGTACAGATACGCAGTATTTT. The full variable domain, its missing parts supplied by reference TRBV15 and TRBJ2-3, is DAMVIQNPRYQVTQFGKPVTLSCSQTLNHNVMYWYQQKSSQAPKLLFHYYDKDFNNEADTPDNFQSRRPNTSFCFLDIRSPGLGDTAMYLCATSPRGSGTDTQYFGPGTRLTVL.

This clone appeared a single time. A read error may produce the germline difference seen at one junction end. This rearrangement joins TRBV4-1 to TRBJ1-5; TRBD1 matches at 9 bases. CDR1 is MGHRA and CDR2 is YSYEKL in the germline V gene. The CDR3 length is 14 residues. CDR3 protein: CASSRVTGGQPQHF. The CDR3 bases are TGTGCCAGCAGCCGAGTGACAGGGGGGCAGCCCCAGCATTTT.

The chain couples TRBV9 to TRBJ2-3; 11 bases are a match to TRBD2. V shed 2 bases and J 0 bases; nucleotides not matched to a gene: 8. Germline-derived CDR1 and CDR2 are SGDLS and YYNGEE. The CDR3 has 18 residues. This CDR3 reads CASSVRGLADRSTDTQYF. CDR3 DNA sequence: TGTGCCAGCAGCGTCCGGGGACTAGCGGACCGTAGCACAGATACGCAGTATTTT.

The gene calls are TRBV6-6 and TRBJ2-7; D is ambiguous. V gave up 6 bases and J gave up 7 bases, with 19 bases separating them. This CDR3 spans 14 amino acids. CDR1 is MNHNY, CDR2 SVGAGI, per germline (reference sequence). The CDR3: CASSLHLESSEQYF. DNA of the CDR3: TGTGCCAGCAGCCTACACCTGGAATCGTCAGAGCAGTACTTC.

This clone showed up just once. The chain joins TRBV19 to TRBJ1-2; D not certain. CDR1 is LNHDA, CDR2 SQIVND, per germline (reference sequence). CDR3 length equals 14 residues. V was cut by 3 bases and J by 4 bases, with 12 bases left in between. The DNA for the CDR3 is TGTGCCAGTAGTATTGGAGCCTTTACCTATGGCTACACCTTC. Translated, it gives CASSIGAFTYGYTF.

The chain links TRBV6-1 to TRBJ1-4; D is ambiguous. Trimming shortened V by 2 bases and J by 2 bases, and 9 bases separated the two germline ends. This CDR3 has 15 residues. Per germline, CDR1 MNHNS and CDR2 SASEGT. In nucleotides, the CDR3 is TGTGCCAGCAGTGAATCATGGGCGACTAATGAAAAACTGTTTTTT. This codes for CASSESWATNEKLFF.

In DNA, the CDR3 is TGCGCCAGCAGTGTGGGCGGCACAGATACGCAGTATTTT. Translating it yields CASSVGGTDTQYF. The chain recombines TRBV10-1 with TRBJ2-3; D unresolved. The CDR3 runs 13 residues. Trimming left V 4 bases short and J 1 base short, with 6 bases between. Germline V CDR1 and CDR2: WNHNN, SYGVQD (reference sequence).

The rearrangement links TRBV5-1 to TRBJ2-1; 12 bases match TRBD2. Losses at the gene ends were 6 bases for V and 7 bases for J; bases not matched to a gene: 11. Germline V CDR1 and CDR2: SGHRS, YFSETQ. The length of the CDR3 is 16 residues. The DNA of the CDR3 is TGCGCCAGCAAATCGGCGACTAGCGGGAGTTTAAATGAGCAGTTCTTC. Amino acids: CASKSATSGSLNEQFF.

J is TRBJ2-5 and V is TRBV19; no clear D gene. Germline V gene sequence: CDR1 LNHDA, CDR2 SQIVND (reference sequence). The CDR3 length is 14 residues. V was trimmed by 3 bases and J by 4 bases, leaving 12 bases between them. CDR3 protein: CASSIVQPGETQYF. CDR3 in DNA: TGTGCCAGTAGTATCGTACAGCCGGGAGAGACCCAGTACTTC.

J is TRBJ1-2 and V is TRBV5-1; D not certain. The CDR3 is 13 residues long. V was clipped by 4 bases and J by 8 bases, with 15 bases between them. Germline CDR1 and CDR2: SGHRS and YFSETQ. CDR3 bases: TGCGCCAGCAGCCTCGGAACGGTCAGGGGCTACACCTTC. This translates into CASSLGTVRGYTF.

This clone came up once. The chain carries TRBV6-6 and TRBJ1-1; D gene uncertain. Germline V gene sequence: CDR1 MNHNY, CDR2 SVGAGI (reference sequence). The CDR3 is made up of 14 amino acids. Between the trimmed V and J ends, which lost 0 bases and 2 bases, there was a span of 7 bases. The CDR3 DNA reads TGTGCCAGCAGTTACTCCCGACCTAACACTGAAGCTTTCTTT. It encodes CASSYSRPNTEAFF.